This record looks at one TCR beta chain sequence and its context. Sample-barcoded 5' priming and a J-beta primer mix drove a second PCR of roughly 6 to 12 cycles. TCRdb ran MiXCR on the 5' RACE reads and lists one entry per CDR3 protein. The sample includes roughly 680,000 distinct CDR3 sequences, approximately 52% seen only once; the top ten take roughly 14%. The sample belongs to a study of blood T cells in healthy people across ages. Germline V gene sequence: CDR1 DFQATT, CDR2 SNEGSKA (reference sequence). Trimming took 5 bases from V and 1 from J; bases not matched to a gene: 6. The CDR3 spans 14 residues.

The clonotype comes from a woman over 75 in good health. The chain combines TRBV20-1 with TRBJ2-7; 9 bases map to TRBD2. Sequencing used blood. The CDR3 DNA follows: TGCAGTGCTGAGGGAGCGGGGGGATCCTACGAGCAGTACTTC. It translates to CSAEGAGGSYEQYF.